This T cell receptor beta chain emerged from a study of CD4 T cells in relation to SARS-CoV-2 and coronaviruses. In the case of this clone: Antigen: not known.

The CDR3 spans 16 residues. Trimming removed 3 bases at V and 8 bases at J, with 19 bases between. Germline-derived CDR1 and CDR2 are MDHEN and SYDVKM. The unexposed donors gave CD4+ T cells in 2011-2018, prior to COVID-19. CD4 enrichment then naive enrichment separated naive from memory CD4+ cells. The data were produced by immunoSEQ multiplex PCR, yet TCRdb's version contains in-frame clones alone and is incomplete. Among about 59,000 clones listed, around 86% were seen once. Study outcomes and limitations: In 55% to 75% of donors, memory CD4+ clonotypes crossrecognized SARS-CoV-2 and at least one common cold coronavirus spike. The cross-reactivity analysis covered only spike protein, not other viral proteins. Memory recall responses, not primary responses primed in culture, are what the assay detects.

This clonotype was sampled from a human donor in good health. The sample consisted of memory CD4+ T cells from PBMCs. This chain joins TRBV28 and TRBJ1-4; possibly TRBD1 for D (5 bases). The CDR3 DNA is TGTGCCAGCAGTTTGAGGGGCGGGGGGGTGAAAGAAAAACTGTTTTTT. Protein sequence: CASSLRGGGVKEKLFF.